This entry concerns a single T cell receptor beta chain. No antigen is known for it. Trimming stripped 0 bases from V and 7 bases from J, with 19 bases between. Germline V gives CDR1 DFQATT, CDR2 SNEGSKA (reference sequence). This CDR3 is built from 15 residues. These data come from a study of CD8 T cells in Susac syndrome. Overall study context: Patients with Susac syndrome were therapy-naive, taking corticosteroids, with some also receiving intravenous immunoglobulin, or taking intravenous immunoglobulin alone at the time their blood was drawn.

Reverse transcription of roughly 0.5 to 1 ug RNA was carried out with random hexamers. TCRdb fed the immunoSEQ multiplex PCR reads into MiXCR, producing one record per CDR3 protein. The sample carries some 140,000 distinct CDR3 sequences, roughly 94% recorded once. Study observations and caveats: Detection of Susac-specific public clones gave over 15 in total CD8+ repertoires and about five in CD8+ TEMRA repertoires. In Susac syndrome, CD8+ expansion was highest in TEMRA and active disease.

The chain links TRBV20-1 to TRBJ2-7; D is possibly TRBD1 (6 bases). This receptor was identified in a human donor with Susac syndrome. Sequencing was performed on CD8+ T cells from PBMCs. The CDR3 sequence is CSARDLDRPTWEQYF. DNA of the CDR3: TGCAGTGCTAGAGATCTCGACAGGCCGACCTGGGAGCAGTACTTC.